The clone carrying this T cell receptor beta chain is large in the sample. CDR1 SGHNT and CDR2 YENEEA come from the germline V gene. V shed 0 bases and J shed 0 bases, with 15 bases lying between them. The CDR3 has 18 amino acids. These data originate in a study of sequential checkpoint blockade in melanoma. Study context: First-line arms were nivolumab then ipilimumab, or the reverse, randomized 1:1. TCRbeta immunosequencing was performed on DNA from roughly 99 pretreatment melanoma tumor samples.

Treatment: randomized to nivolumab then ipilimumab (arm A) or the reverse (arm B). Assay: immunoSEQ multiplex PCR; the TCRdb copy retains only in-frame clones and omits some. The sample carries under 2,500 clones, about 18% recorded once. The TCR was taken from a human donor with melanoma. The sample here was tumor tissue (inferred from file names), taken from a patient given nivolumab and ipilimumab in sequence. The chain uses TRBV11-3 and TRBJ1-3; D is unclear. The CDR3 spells CASSLDPPGSLSGNTIYF. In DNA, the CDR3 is TGTGCCAGCAGCTTAGACCCCCCGGGTTCTCTCTCTGGAAACACCATATATTTT.